What follows are 12 T cell receptor beta chains derived from one specimen sequenced in a study of molecular identifiers for immune sequencing clone quantification. TCRdb reprocessed the PCR reads with MiXCR, giving one entry per CDR3 protein. The table shows 50,000 to 65,000 distinct CDR3 sequences, with roughly 24% occurring only once. Sequenced sample: naive CD8+ T cells from blood, with Jurkat cell RNA spiked in. The subset was: FACS-sorted CD8+CD4-CCR7+CD45RA+ naive T cells. The receptors were sampled from a human donor in good health. Some libraries in this study had Jurkat cell RNA spiked in.

This clonotype was counted ten times or more. This chain uses TRBV5-6 with TRBJ1-2; TRBD1 agrees at 9 bases. The ends lost 5 bases at V and 2 bases at J; junction bases unmatched: 1. The CDR3 spans 13 residues. The germline gives CDR1 SGHDT, CDR2 YYEEEE. CDR3 nucleotide sequence: TGTGCCAGCAGGGGACAGGGCAACTATGGCTACACCTTC. This gives the protein CASRGQGNYGYTF.

Turning to this clonotype: Possible read error: a much larger clone is one base away. The chain combines TRBV6-6 with TRBJ1-5; 8 bases fit TRBD1. The length of the CDR3 is 15 residues. The germline gives CDR1 MNHNY, CDR2 SVGAGI (reference sequence). Trimming took 6 bases from V and 3 from J; bases not matched to a gene: 7. DNA of the CDR3: TGTGCCAGCAGCCCGGGACAGGCTAACAATCAGCCCCAGCATTTT. It codes for CASSPGQANNQPQHF.

This clonotype was seen many times. The genes are TRBV6-1 and TRBJ2-4; 7 nucleotides match TRBD1. The trim removed 3 bases at V and 6 bases at J, leaving 8 bases unmatched. The CDR3 totals 15 residues. From germline, CDR1 is MNHNS and CDR2 SASEGT. CDR3 sequence reads: CASSEETGSLNIQYF. The CDR3 DNA follows: TGTGCCAGCAGTGAGGAGACAGGGTCGCTAAACATTCAGTACTTC.

This clonotype was observed at least ten times. The rearrangement joins TRBV27 to TRBJ2-7; 9 bases map to TRBD1. There are 12 residues in the CDR3. CDR1 MNHEY and CDR2 SMNVEV come from the germline V gene (reference sequence). Trimming at V came to 11 bases and at J to 3 bases, leaving 5 bases not matched to a gene. In nucleotides, the CDR3 is TGTGCCGTCGGACAGGGGCACTACGAGCAGTACTTC. The encoded protein is CAVGQGHYEQYF.

This clonotype was detected ten times or more. This chain joins TRBV7-9 and TRBJ2-5; no firm D call. Germline loops: CDR1 SEHNR, CDR2 FQNEAQ (reference sequence). V was cut by 4 bases and J by 5 bases, with 17 bases left in between. This CDR3 has 15 residues. The CDR3 region is CASSSPFNGFETQYF. Written as DNA, the CDR3 is TGTGCCAGCAGCTCCCCGTTTAACGGGTTTGAGACCCAGTACTTC.

This clonotype was seen a handful of times. The chain employs TRBV11-2 and TRBJ2-4, with D possibly called TRBD1 or TRBD2 (5 bases each). The germline V gene has CDR1 SGHAT and CDR2 FQNNGV. Trimming removed 0 bases at V and 0 bases at J, with 15 bases between. The CDR3 loop spans 18 amino acids. The CDR3 reads CASSLDLGTGIAKNIQYF. CDR3 bases: TGTGCCAGCAGCTTAGATCTAGGGACGGGGATAGCCAAAAACATTCAGTACTTC.

There are many counts of this clonotype. The chain recombines TRBV7-9 with TRBJ1-1; maybe TRBD1 (6 bases). V gave up 2 bases and J gave up 3 bases, with 13 bases separating them. Per germline, CDR1 SEHNR and CDR2 FQNEAQ (reference sequence). CDR3 length: 15 residues. CDR3 sequence reads: CASSLLQGVDTEAFF. In DNA form, the CDR3 reads TGTGCCAGCAGCTTATTACAGGGTGTAGACACTGAAGCTTTCTTT.

To note about this clonotype: Just one base apart from a much larger clone, this may be a read error. The gene calls are TRBV9 and TRBJ2-2, with TRBD2 matching over 12 bases. This CDR3 is built from 16 residues. Germline V gives CDR1 SGDLS, CDR2 YYNGEE. The CDR3 protein is CASSLRTSGATGGLFF. The CDR3 DNA reads as TGTGCCAGCAGCCTAAGGACTAGCGGGGCCACCGGGGGGCTGTTTTTT.

This clonotype was found many times. CDR3 DNA: TGTGCCAGCAGCGTAGATGTAGCCGTTTTACAGTATTTT. Its protein product is CASSVDVAVLQYF. The chain has TRBV9 and TRBJ2-3; D gene ambiguous. CDR1 and CDR2 from the germline V gene are SGDLS and YYNGEE. V was shortened by 0 bases and J by 12 bases, with 14 bases between the two germline ends. The length of the CDR3 is 13 residues.

This clonotype was counted a few times. Mismatch with germline at one junction end may stem from a read error. The J gene is TRBJ2-5, the V gene TRBV15, with D uncertain. CDR3 length equals 14 residues. The V gene's germline CDR1 is LNHNV and CDR2 YYDKDF (reference sequence). CDR3 region: CATSRDRSQETEYF. CDR3 bases: TGTGCCACCAGCAGAGACAGGTCCCAAGAGACCGAGTACTTC.

This clonotype came up many times. J is TRBJ1-3 and V is TRBV28; TRBD1 matches at 8 bases. The CDR3 length is 15 residues. CDR1 is MDHEN and CDR2 is SYDVKM in the germline V gene. With 6 bases clipped from V and 14 bases from J, the junction kept 18 bases outside the gene matches. The CDR3 bases are TGTGCCAGCAGCCTCGTCCCCGGGACAGGAATAATGTTATATTTT. Its translation: CASSLVPGTGIMLYF.

In its sample, this clonotype was seen many times. The V call is TRBV7-6, the J call TRBJ2-7; the D gene could be TRBD1 or TRBD2 (5 bases each). Germline-derived CDR1 and CDR2 are SGHVS and FNYEAQ. Trimming cost V 8 bases and J 6 bases, with 17 bases left between them. The CDR3 extends over 13 amino acids. CDR3 nucleotide sequence: TGTGCCAGCTCCCCCGGTTCTGGGGGCGAGCAGTACTTC. Amino acids: CASSPGSGGEQYF.